The 7 T cell receptor beta chains presented below share a single source sample, sequenced in a study of CXCR3-negative and CXCR3-positive naive CD8 T cells. Study-wide results and caveats: Hydrophobicity was higher for TRB CDR3s found in CXCR3-positive naive cells than in CXCR3-negative naive cells.

The antigens of these receptors remain unknown. The TRB libraries of cDNA were built by UMI-labeled 5' RACE. Reanalyzing the 5' RACE reads, TCRdb keeps one entry per CDR3 protein, without DNA. This table holds some 5,400 distinct CDR3 sequences. Sequenced: naive CXCR3+ CD8+ T cells from blood. Subset denoted: CD45RO-CCR7+CD27+CD95- naive CD8+ T cells expressing CXCR3 (TNR3+). The receptor set was obtained from a human donor in good health. Some clones in this sample may be carry-over from other donors' samples.

This chain connects TRBV19 to TRBJ1-1; TCRdb lists TRBD1, though no DNA is available to test this call. Germline V gene sequence: CDR1 LNHDA, CDR2 SQIVND (reference sequence). The CDR3 loop spans 14 amino acids. The CDR3 reads CASSIGRGNTEAFF.

By frequency, this clonotype registers medium-sized. The chain is built from TRBV7-9 and TRBJ1-5; the D call of TRBD1 rests on TCRdb alone, since no DNA is present to check it. CDR3 length equals 14 residues. Germline CDR1 SEHNR, CDR2 FQNEAQ (reference sequence). CDR3 residues: CASSLGQGNQPQHF.

CDR3 amino acids: CASSLDRTGLSYEQYF. The rearrangement uses TRBV5-6 and TRBJ2-7; TCRdb lists TRBD1, though no DNA is available to test this call. This CDR3 is built from 16 residues. The germline CDR1 and CDR2 sequences are SGHDT and YYEEEE.

By frequency, this clonotype is medium-sized (0.01 to 0.1%). V and J are TRBV2 and TRBJ2-5; checking the TCRdb D call of TRBD1 is not possible without DNA. The length of the CDR3 is 15 residues. Germline V gene lookup returns CDR1 SNHLY and CDR2 FYNNEI. The CDR3 loop is CASSEYPTAQETQYF.

The chain combines TRBV11-3 with TRBJ1-2. The CDR3 runs 15 residues. Germline loops: CDR1 SGHNT, CDR2 YENEEA. The CDR3 is CASSLYSPGGNGYTF.

V gene TRBV29-1 combines with J gene TRBJ2-7; TCRdb's D gene call, TRBD2, goes unchecked for lack of DNA. CDR3 size: 15 residues. From germline, CDR1 is SQVTM and CDR2 ANQGSEA. This CDR3 is CSVEVGGQTLYEQYF.

This clonotype is identified as medium-sized from frequency. V gene TRBV12-3 or TRBV12-4 combines with J gene TRBJ2-1; TCRdb lists TRBD1, though no DNA is available to test this call. The CDR3 loop spans 13 amino acids. This CDR3 reads CASRGGGDNEQFF.